The 28 T cell receptor beta chains given below trace back to one sample, sequenced in a study of spatial heterogeneity in lung cancer. Time point defined: sample taken at primary tumor resection. MiXCR, applied by TCRdb to the 5' RACE reads, yields one record per CDR3 protein. This table has around 3,000 distinct CDR3 sequences, roughly 15% appearing once. The sequenced sample was normal lung tissue next to the tumor, obtained at surgery. These TCRs come from a female donor with early-stage non-small cell lung cancer.

This clonotype was detected once. This chain's CDR3 is CATRQGFAGELFF. The CDR3 DNA reads TGTGCCACCAGACAGGGGTTCGCCGGGGAGCTGTTTTTT. The chain is built from TRBV19 and TRBJ2-2, with 8 bases that match TRBD1. The ends lost 10 bases at V and 6 bases at J; junction bases unmatched: 7. This CDR3 comprises 13 residues. The germline V gene has CDR1 LNHDA and CDR2 SQIVND (reference sequence).

The sample holds a few counts of this clonotype. The chain uses TRBV12-3 or TRBV12-4 and TRBJ2-1, with TRBD2 matching over 9 bases. V shed 6 bases and J 6 bases; nucleotides not matched to a gene: 3. This CDR3 spans 13 amino acids. The CDR3 DNA follows: TGTGCCAGCAGGTATAGCGGGAGCAATGAGCAGTTCTTC. Its translation is CASRYSGSNEQFF.

This clonotype is labeled as medium-sized. This rearrangement joins TRBV30 to TRBJ2-1; 7 nucleotides match TRBD2. The CDR3 contains 17 residues. Germline V gene sequence: CDR1 GTSNPN, CDR2 SVGIG (reference sequence). Losses at the gene ends were 2 bases for V and 6 bases for J; bases not matched to a gene: 16. Here the CDR3 reads CAWSSQYAGVSINEQFF. The CDR3 DNA follows: TGTGCCTGGAGTTCCCAGTACGCGGGAGTATCAATCAATGAGCAGTTCTTC.

In its sample, this clonotype ranks as medium-sized. The chain recombines TRBV28 with TRBJ1-2, with D maybe TRBD1 (5 bases). This CDR3 has 16 residues. The germline V gene encodes CDR1 MDHEN and CDR2 SYDVKM. Trimming left V 5 bases short and J 4 bases short, with 20 bases between. The CDR3 here is CASSPSGTDFGYGYTF. The CDR3 DNA follows: TGTGCCAGCAGTCCCTCCGGGACGGACTTTGGCTATGGCTACACCTTC.

By proportion, this clonotype is medium-sized. V and J are TRBV7-2 and TRBJ2-3; possibly TRBD1 or TRBD2 for D (6 bases each). The CDR3 sequence is 16 residues long. V lost 5 bases to trimming and J lost 0 bases, with 15 bases between them. Germline V gene lookup returns CDR1 SGHTA and CDR2 FQGNSA. The CDR3 nucleotides are TGTGCCAGCAGCCCATGGACGGGGGCTAGCACAGATACGCAGTATTTT. Translation gives CASSPWTGASTDTQYF.

Relative to its sample, this clonotype is large. The chain carries TRBV28 and TRBJ1-6, with TRBD1 matching over 7 bases. The CDR3 is 13 amino acids. With V trimmed by 11 bases and J by 9 bases, 10 bases remained unmatched. Germline V gene data show CDR1 as MDHEN and CDR2 as SYDVKM. DNA of the CDR3: TGTGCCGGTCGACAGGGAAATTCTTCACCCCTCCACTTT. Its translation: CAGRQGNSSPLHF.

This clonotype was detected only a few times. V usage is TRBV10-2 and J usage is TRBJ2-1, with a possible D match to TRBD1 (5 bases). This CDR3 is built from 14 residues. The V gene lost 5 bases and the J gene lost 5 bases, with 13 bases spanning the gap. Looked up from germline, CDR1 is WSHSY and CDR2 is SAAADI. For the CDR3, the DNA is TGCGCCAGCAGTTTTCAGGGCTGGGACAATGAGCAGTTCTTC. As protein: CASSFQGWDNEQFF.

The rearrangement uses TRBV7-2 and TRBJ2-1; D possibly corresponds to TRBD1 (5 bases). Trimming shortened V by 1 base and J by 12 bases, and 10 bases separated the two germline ends. The germline V gene has CDR1 SGHTA and CDR2 FQGNSA. The CDR3 totals 12 residues. The CDR3 nucleotides are TGTGCCAGCAGCTTAGTAAGAGACAGGCAGTTCTTC. This sequence encodes CASSLVRDRQFF. Based on the CDR3 plus reference TRBV7-2 and TRBJ2-1, the full variable domain is GAGVSQSPSNKVTEKGKDVELRCDPISGHTALYWYRQSLGQGLEFLIYFQGNSAPDKSGLPSDRFSAERTGGSVSTLTIQRTQQEDSAVYLCASSLVRDRQFFGPGTRLTVL.

This clonotype appeared many times. The chain is built from TRBV4-2 and TRBJ1-2; D remains unclear. Trimming took 0 bases from V and 2 from J, leaving 19 bases between them. CDR3 size: 18 residues. From germline, CDR1 is LGHNA and CDR2 YNFKEQ. The CDR3 here is CASSQEAGMGITNYGYTF. As DNA, the CDR3 is TGTGCCAGCAGCCAAGAGGCCGGGATGGGGATTACCAACTATGGCTACACCTTC.

CDR3 sequence reads: CSVEDLAGETQYF. Written as DNA, the CDR3 is TGCAGCGTTGAAGATCTGGCGGGGGAGACCCAGTACTTC. The chain carries TRBV29-1 and TRBJ2-5; tentatively, D is TRBD2 (6 bases). CDR1 SQVTM and CDR2 ANQGSEA come from the germline V gene. V was pared by 0 bases and J by 5 bases, with 10 bases between. The CDR3 is made up of 13 amino acids.

This clonotype qualifies as medium-sized (0.01 to 0.1%). The chain is built from TRBV5-1 and TRBJ1-4; no clear D. The CDR3 is 14 amino acids. Germline lookup yields CDR1 SGHRS and CDR2 YFSETQ. The germline V and J ends were trimmed by 3 bases and 7 bases, with 13 bases remaining between them. The CDR3 is CASSSDGRGEKLFF. Here the CDR3 DNA reads TGCGCCAGCAGCTCGGACGGCCGAGGTGAAAAACTGTTTTTT.

In this sample, this clonotype is large. The chain carries TRBV2 and TRBJ2-1; 8 bases are shared with TRBD2. The trim removed 6 bases at V and 9 bases at J, leaving 10 bases unmatched. The CDR3 length is 14 residues. The germline CDR1 and CDR2 sequences are SNHLY and FYNNEI. CDR3 in DNA: TGTGCCAGCAGAGTCCCGGGACTAGAGGCTGAGCAGTTCTTC. It yields the protein CASRVPGLEAEQFF. Full variable domain (remainder filled in from reference TRBV2 and TRBJ2-1): EPEVTQTPSHQVTQMGQEVILRCVPISNHLYFYWYRQILGQKVEFLVSFYNNEISEKSEIFDDQFSVERPDGSNFTLKIRSTKLEDSAMYFCASRVPGLEAEQFFGPGTRLTVL.

This clonotype is large (0.1 to 1%) within its sample. The chain employs TRBV4-1 and TRBJ2-7; 10 bases match TRBD2. With 4 bases clipped from V and 4 bases from J, the junction kept 10 bases outside the gene matches. This CDR3 is built from 16 residues. Germline loops: CDR1 MGHRA, CDR2 YSYEKL. CDR3 amino acids: CASSPRGASGRYEQYF. In DNA, the CDR3 is TGCGCCAGCAGCCCAAGAGGGGCTAGCGGGAGATACGAGCAGTACTTC.

V and J are TRBV7-9 and TRBJ2-3; D call uncertain. The CDR3 is 14 amino acids. Looked up from germline, CDR1 is SEHNR and CDR2 is FQNEAQ (reference sequence). The V end lost 5 bases, the J end lost 4 bases, and 13 bases lay between the germline ends. The CDR3 nucleotides are TGTGCCAGCAGCCCTACTCGGGCACCAGATACGCAGTATTTT. Protein product: CASSPTRAPDTQYF.

The rearrangement joins TRBV7-9 to TRBJ2-2; D not resolved. Trimming removed 1 base from V and 3 bases from J, with 6 bases in between. CDR3 length: 14 amino acids. Germline V CDR1 and CDR2: SEHNR, FQNEAQ (reference sequence). Written as DNA, the CDR3 is TGTGCCAGCAGCTTAGACGGCTACACCGGGGAGCTGTTTTTT. It specifies CASSLDGYTGELFF.

A few counts support this clonotype. This chain links TRBV2 with TRBJ2-3; tentative D call: TRBD2 (5 bases). The CDR3 loop spans 14 amino acids. Trimming cost V 2 bases and J 8 bases, with 14 bases left between them. From germline, CDR1 is SNHLY and CDR2 FYNNEI. CDR3 bases: TGTGCCAGCAGTGAACTAGGCCGGAGGAGTACGCAGTATTTT. This encodes CASSELGRRSTQYF.

This clonotype is deemed medium-sized. The J gene is TRBJ2-3, the V gene TRBV24-1, with 15 bases matching TRBD2. The CDR3 runs to 17 residues. Trimming at V came to 3 bases and at J to 6 bases, leaving 6 bases not matched to a gene. Germline-derived CDR1 and CDR2 are KGHDR and SFDVKD. Written as DNA, the CDR3 is TGTGCCACCAGTGATCCCGGACTAGCGGGAGGGCCTGATACGCAGTATTTT. Its translation is CATSDPGLAGGPDTQYF.

The genes are TRBV28 and TRBJ2-7; D possibly matches TRBD1 or TRBD2 (6 bases each). The CDR3 totals 13 residues. Looked up from germline, CDR1 is MDHEN and CDR2 is SYDVKM. Trimming pared 5 bases from V and 6 bases from J, leaving 14 bases between. CDR3: CASSPPGACEQYF. In nucleotides, the CDR3 is TGTGCCAGCAGTCCCCCGGGGGCGTGCGAGCAGTACTTC. The full variable domain, its missing parts supplied by reference TRBV28 and TRBJ2-7, is DVKVTQSSRYLVKRTGEKVFLECVQDMDHENMFWYRQDPGLGLRLIYFSYDVKMKEKGDIPEGYSVSREKKERFSLILESASTNQTSMYLCASSPPGACEQYFGPGTRLTVT.

The chain carries TRBV29-1 and TRBJ2-5; 8 bases are shared with TRBD2. The CDR3 length is 13 residues. V lost 4 bases to trimming and J lost 4 bases; unmatched junction nucleotides: 5. Germline V gives CDR1 SQVTM, CDR2 ANQGSEA. CDR3 coding DNA: TGCAGCGTTGCGAGCGGGAGTCCAGAGACCCAGTACTTC. The encoded protein is CSVASGSPETQYF.

A few counts support this clonotype. The chain carries TRBV28 and TRBJ2-7, with TRBD1 matching 10 bases. CDR1 and CDR2 (germline): MDHEN, SYDVKM. The junction had 7 bases not matched to a gene; V was cut back by 6 bases and J by 5 bases. The CDR3 runs to 14 residues. The chain's CDR3 is CASSVTGGMNEQYF. The DNA of the CDR3 is TGTGCCAGCAGCGTGACAGGGGGCATGAACGAGCAGTACTTC.

This clonotype occurred many times. The chain recombines TRBV4-1 with TRBJ2-7; D not certain. Trimming shortened V by 0 bases and J by 2 bases, and 2 bases separated the two germline ends. The CDR3 consists of 12 residues. In germline, CDR1 is MGHRA, CDR2 YSYEKL. The DNA of the CDR3 is TGCGCCAGCAGCCAAGATCCCTACGAGCAGTACTTC. Protein: CASSQDPYEQYF.

Within the sample, this clonotype is medium-sized. This chain connects TRBV7-2 to TRBJ1-1, with D possibly matching TRBD1 (5 bases). Germline V gene sequence: CDR1 SGHTA, CDR2 FQGNSA. This CDR3 region has 14 residues. The ends were cut back, 2 bases at V and 1 base at J, with 8 bases in the middle. CDR3 coding DNA: TGTGCCAGCAGCTTAATGGGGGGGAACACTGAAGCTTTCTTT. Translation gives CASSLMGGNTEAFF.

Within the sample, this clonotype is large. The rearrangement uses TRBV20-1 and TRBJ2-1, with 8 bases fitting TRBD2. Germline CDR1 reads DFQATT; CDR2 reads SNEGSKA (reference sequence). CDR3 length equals 15 residues. After removal of 1 base from V and 3 bases from J, the junction contained 5 bases not matched to a gene. The CDR3 loop reads CSARGTSGNYNEQFF. Written as DNA, the CDR3 is TGCAGTGCTAGAGGAACTAGCGGAAACTACAATGAGCAGTTCTTC.

By share, this clonotype counts as large. DNA for the CDR3: TGTGCCAGCAGCCAAGGGGAGGGACTAGCGGGAGTTTACAATGAGCAGTTCTTC. This gives the protein CASSQGEGLAGVYNEQFF. The rearrangement links TRBV14 to TRBJ2-1; 14 nucleotides match TRBD2. The length of the CDR3 is 18 residues. The germline V gene has CDR1 SGHDN and CDR2 FVKESK. V gave up 1 base and J gave up 4 bases; unmatched junction bases: 6.

By proportion, this clonotype is medium-sized. CDR3 bases: TGTGCCAGCAGCGCCCGGGGGGCCGAAGCTTTCTTT. Translation: CASSARGAEAFF. The V gene is TRBV7-9, the J gene TRBJ1-1; a weak D match, TRBD1 (6 bases). This CDR3 is 12 amino acids long. The germline V gene encodes CDR1 SEHNR and CDR2 FQNEAQ (reference sequence). Trimming stripped 5 bases from V and 8 bases from J, with 12 bases between.

By sample fraction, this clonotype is medium-sized. CDR3 in amino acids: CASSEKQGPRKKLFF. In DNA form, the CDR3 reads TGTGCCAGCAGTGAAAAACAGGGACCCAGGAAAAAACTGTTTTTT. This chain links TRBV6-1 with TRBJ1-4; possible D gene TRBD1, 6 bases. Germline lookup yields CDR1 MNHNS and CDR2 SASEGT. This CDR3 comprises 15 residues. V lost 2 bases and J lost 9, with 16 bases in between.

A few counts support this clonotype. V is TRBV7-8 and J is TRBJ2-1, with 9 bases matching TRBD2. The CDR3 extends over 17 amino acids. Trimming removed 5 bases from V and 5 bases from J; junction bases left unmatched: 13. The germline CDR1 and CDR2 sequences are SGHVS and FQNEAQ. CDR3 DNA: TGTGCCAGCAGCGCCTTCGAAGGCGGGAGGGGAGACAATGAGCAGTTCTTC. Its translation is CASSAFEGGRGDNEQFF.

This clonotype was seen only a few times. J is TRBJ2-1 and V is TRBV20-1; tentatively, D is TRBD1 or TRBD2 (5 bases each). CDR1 DFQATT and CDR2 SNEGSKA come from the germline V gene (reference sequence). V lost 4 bases and J 1 base, leaving 14 bases between the germline ends. CDR3 length: 15 amino acids. In nucleotides, the CDR3 is TGCAGTGCTATACCACTCGGGGCGTCCTACAATGAGCAGTTCTTC. Encoded protein: CSAIPLGASYNEQFF.